This T cell receptor (beta chain) was sequenced during a study of cytomegalovirus exposure and HLA in healthy donors. Concerning this clone: The antigen remains unidentified.

Findings and limits, study-wide: Later analysis found that TCR beta chains associated with HLA were more clonally expanded than other, equally common chains.

The CDR3 covers 13 residues. Germline V gene data show CDR1 as SQVTM and CDR2 as ANQGSEA. V lost 6 bases and J lost 9, with 18 bases in between. Primers: 60 Vbeta forward and 13 Jbeta reverse. TCRdb's table, derived via immunoSEQ multiplex PCR, lists solely in-frame clones and lacks some. The table shows about 67,000 clones, with 68% occurring only once. This clonotype originated in a woman aged 25 to 45 in good health and CMV-seronegative. The chain uses TRBV29-1 and TRBJ1-5; TRBD1 might be the D (5 bases). Sequenced: PBMCs. CDR3 residues: CSVATAIGRPQHF. DNA of the CDR3: TGCAGCGTCGCGACAGCGATAGGGCGGCCCCAGCATTTT.